This record covers a single TCR beta chain. Its antigen is unknown. No quality values exist for individual bases; no much larger clone is one base distant. The donors were healthy, HIV-negative adults with no recently reported acute infections or vaccinations. Only Caucasian adults living in Nashville, Tennessee, USA were represented among the donors. CD4+ T cells were enriched by magnetic negative selection, after which naive cells were positively selected on CD45RA and the negative fraction was taken as the memory subset. Blood was collected by leukapheresis, and PBMCs were isolated by Ficoll-Histopaque density gradient centrifugation and then cryopreserved in liquid nitrogen vapor phase. Analytical flow cytometry was used to check the purity and quantity of each magnetically sorted T cell population. From each sorted fraction, genomic DNA was isolated and quantified by UV absorbance on a Nanodrop 2000c.

The sample originates from a study of shared clonotypes between healthy human individuals (dated by TCRdb to about 2020). Study-wide context: Two women and three men aged 18 to 49 years were included in the cohort. Per donor, three plates each were used for CD4 naive and CD4 memory, two for CD8 naive, and one for CD8 memory. Each donor's leukapheresis produced roughly between roughly 0.85 and 9 billion PBMCs. Blood TCR repertoires of about 5 healthy adults were deeply sequenced to estimate repertoire size and the extent of clonotype sharing between individuals. Libraries were prepared and TCR repertoires were sequenced by different laboratories using diverse techniques, in order to increase sequencing depth and limit assay-specific biases. Study-wide findings and limitations: Clonotypes shared by all four sorted-subset donors showed higher generation probabilities than non-shared clonotypes. Naive subsets generally had larger estimated clonotype richness than memory subsets. Sharing across a few donors was observed for approximately 5% of naive CD4, under 4% of naive CD8, 2.3% of memory CD4, and around 0.42% of memory CD8 clonotypes. Rarefaction of sorted-subset datasets indicated incomplete sequencing despite the large sequencing depth. Pairwise subsampling indicated that sequencing depth was expected to affect the degree of clonotype sharing among donors. Because the study included only a small number of donors, the genetic and exposure-history diversity represented was limited. Sampling was limited to blood, and TCR repertoires in tissue likely differ from TCR repertoires in blood.

Using the deep immunoSEQ assay, TCR CDR3 regions were amplified from genomic DNA by multiplex PCR. Extracted genomic DNA from each cell subset was spread evenly across all wells of several immunoSEQ 96-well plates, with each plate serving as a replicate. For sorted subsets, 200 ng of genomic DNA, equivalent to some 30,000 T cell genomes, went into each replicate PCR. Purified libraries were measured with a Qubit 3.0 fluorometer, size-checked on a Bioanalyzer 2100, and measured again with the KAPA Library Quantification kit. Every immunoSEQ 96-well plate was sequenced on a dedicated single-read 150-cycle Illumina NextSeq 550 flow cell. Per the authors' processing: Because only junctional sequences without quality scores were contained in the immunoSEQ output, filtering matching that applied to full-length reads could not be performed. Sequences were annotated with PyIR, a Python wrapper for IgBLAST v1.9, and V/J genes and CDR3 were assigned using IMGT germline references. Reads were filtered out if the reads had weak V/J assignments (E-value above 1e-6), no CDR3, stop codons, out-of-frame junctions, or ambiguous translated residues. V3J clonotypes were defined by identical inferred V gene, J gene, and CDR3 amino acid sequence. Percentage overlap between repertoires was calculated by dividing the number of shared unique clonotypes by the size of the smaller repertoire. Three approaches were used to assess repertoire richness: RTK rarefaction, the Chao1 estimator, and Recon v2.1 estimates of unobserved clonotypes. Generation probabilities were computed with OLGA for all TCRbeta clonotypes obtained by the gDNA method from four donors. As stored in TCRdb, this immuneACCESS dataset retains in-frame rearrangements with V and J assigned. A fraction of the clones does not appear; measured against another copy, unresolved V genes explain less than half of the discrepancy, and the remainder lacks a known reason. Clone size and the V and J calls come from that table; the DNA yielded D and trimming. The sample table records about 980,000 clones; more than 75% of these occur just once. Of the sample, over 1.3% is held by the ten largest clones.

Its CDR3 holds 14 amino acids, cysteine through phenylalanine. The kept DNA is CDR3 alone, 42 bases in frame from the first base. V and J lose 5 bases and 5 bases, and a span of 12 bases separates them. The CDR1 and CDR2 encoded by the germline V gene are SNHLY and FYNNEI. The V and J segments used are TRBV2 and TRBJ1-4, with a tentative D gene TRBD1 over 5 matching bases. The TCR sequence derives from a man younger than 35 in good health. Material for sequencing was memory CD4+ T cells sorted from blood. The cell subset or site tag for this specimen amounts to: CD45RA-negative fraction. Read as DNA, the sequence is TGTGCCAGCAGTAGGGACCTGGGCAATGAAAAACTGTTTTTT. The encoded protein is CASSRDLGNEKLFF.